This T cell receptor beta chain was captured in a study of regulatory T cells in long-lasting Graves disease. Study summary: Antithyroid drug exposure in newly diagnosed Graves' patients had lasted under 3 months. Findings and caveats of the study: Accuracy may have been reduced by the small sample size.

A word on this clonotype: Its antigen is undetermined.

As for time point: newly diagnosed GD, antithyroid drugs for less than 3 months. RNA extracted from PBMCs served as the sequencing template. The CDR3 has 15 residues. V lost 0 bases and J lost 0, with 9 bases in between. Germline V CDR1 and CDR2: LNHNV, YYDKDF (reference sequence). CDR3 regions were amplified by Arm-PCR using iRepertoire HTBI primers to build TCR beta libraries. Via MiXCR, TCRdb re-called the multiplex PCR reads, giving one row per CDR3 protein. The data hold hundreds of thousands of distinct CDR3 sequences, with 13% observed a single time. This same sample was also taken into another study, of T cells in Graves' hyperthyroidism and ophthalmopathy. This second study notes: Each diagnosis drew on symptoms, thyroxine, TRAb, thyroid ultrasound and orbital computed tomography findings. The HTBI set primed first-round TCR CDR3 RT-PCR.

The V gene is TRBV15, the J gene TRBJ2-7, with D unresolved. The receptor was isolated from a man younger than 45 with Graves disease. This specimen consisted of peripheral blood mononuclear cells (PBMCs), obtained at new diagnosis, from a patient treated with antithyroid drugs. The CDR3 DNA is TGTGCCACCAGCAGAGAGGGCGGAGCCTCCTACGAGCAGTACTTC. Translating it yields CATSREGGASYEQYF.